This TCR beta chain comes out of a study of identical twins. V shed 3 bases and J 0 bases; nucleotides not matched to a gene: 8. This CDR3 contains 18 residues. Germline V CDR1 and CDR2: MNHEY, SVGEGT. Carrying unique molecular identifiers, the cDNA also gained a universal primer site through template switching. Each CDR3 protein is one row after TCRdb ran MiXCR on the 5' RACE reads. Of some 1,600,000 distinct CDR3 sequences listed, around 33% are singletons. The gene calls are TRBV6-2 or TRBV6-3 and TRBJ2-1; 10 nucleotides line up with TRBD2. The sample was cord blood. This receptor was taken from a newborn girl in good health. CDR3 nucleotides: TGTGCCAGCAGTTATCCGACTGGACTAGCGGTCTCCTACAATGAGCAGTTCTTC. It is translated as CASSYPTGLAVSYNEQFF.